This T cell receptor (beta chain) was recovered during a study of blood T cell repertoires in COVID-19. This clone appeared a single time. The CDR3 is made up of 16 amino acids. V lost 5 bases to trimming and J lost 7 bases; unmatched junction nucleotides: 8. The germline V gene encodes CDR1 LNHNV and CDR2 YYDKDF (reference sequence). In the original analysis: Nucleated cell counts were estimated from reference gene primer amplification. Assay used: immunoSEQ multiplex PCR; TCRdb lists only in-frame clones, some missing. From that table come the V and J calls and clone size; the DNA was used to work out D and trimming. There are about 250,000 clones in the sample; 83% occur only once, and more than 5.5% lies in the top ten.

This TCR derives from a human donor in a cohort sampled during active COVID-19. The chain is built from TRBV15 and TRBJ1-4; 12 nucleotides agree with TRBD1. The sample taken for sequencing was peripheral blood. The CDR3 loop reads CATSYWDRGRREKLFF. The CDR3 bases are TGTGCCACCAGCTACTGGGACAGGGGGCGTCGTGAAAAACTGTTTTTT.